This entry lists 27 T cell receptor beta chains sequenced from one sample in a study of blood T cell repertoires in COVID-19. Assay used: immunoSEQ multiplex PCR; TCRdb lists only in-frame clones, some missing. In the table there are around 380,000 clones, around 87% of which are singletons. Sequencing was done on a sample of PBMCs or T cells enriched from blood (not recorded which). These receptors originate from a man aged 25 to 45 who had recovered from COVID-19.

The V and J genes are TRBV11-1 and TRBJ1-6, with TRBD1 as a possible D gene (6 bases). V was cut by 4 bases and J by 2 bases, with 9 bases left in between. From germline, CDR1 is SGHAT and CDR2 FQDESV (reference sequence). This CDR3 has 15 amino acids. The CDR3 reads CASSSGQPYNSPLHF. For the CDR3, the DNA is TGTGCCAGCAGCTCCGGACAGCCCTATAATTCACCCCTCCACTTT.

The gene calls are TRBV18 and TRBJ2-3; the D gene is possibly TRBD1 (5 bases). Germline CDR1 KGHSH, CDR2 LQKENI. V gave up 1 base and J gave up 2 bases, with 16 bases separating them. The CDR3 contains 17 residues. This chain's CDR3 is CASSPLPGTGHTDTQYF. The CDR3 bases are TGTGCCAGCTCACCACTCCCAGGAACAGGTCACACAGATACGCAGTATTTT.

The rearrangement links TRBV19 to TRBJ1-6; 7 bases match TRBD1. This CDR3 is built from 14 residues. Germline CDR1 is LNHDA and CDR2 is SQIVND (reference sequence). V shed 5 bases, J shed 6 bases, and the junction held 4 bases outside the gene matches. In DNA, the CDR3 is TGTGCCAGTAGTTACAGGGACAGTAATTCACCCCTCCACTTT. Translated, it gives CASSYRDSNSPLHF. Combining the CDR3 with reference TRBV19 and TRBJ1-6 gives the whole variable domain DGGITQSPKYLFRKEGQNVTLSCEQNLNHDAMYWYRQDPGQGLRLIYYSQIVNDFQKGDIAEGYSVSREKKESFPLTVTSAQKNPTAFYLCASSYRDSNSPLHFGNGTRLTVT.

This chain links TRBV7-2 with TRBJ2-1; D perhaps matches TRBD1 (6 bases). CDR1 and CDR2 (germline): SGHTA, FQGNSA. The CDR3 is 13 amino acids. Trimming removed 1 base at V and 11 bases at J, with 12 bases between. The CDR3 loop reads CASSLDRQDKQFF. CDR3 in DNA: TGTGCCAGCAGCTTAGATCGACAGGACAAGCAGTTCTTC. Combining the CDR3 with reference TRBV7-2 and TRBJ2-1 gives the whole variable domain GAGVSQSPSNKVTEKGKDVELRCDPISGHTALYWYRQSLGQGLEFLIYFQGNSAPDKSGLPSDRFSAERTGGSVSTLTIQRTQQEDSAVYLCASSLDRQDKQFFGPGTRLTVL.

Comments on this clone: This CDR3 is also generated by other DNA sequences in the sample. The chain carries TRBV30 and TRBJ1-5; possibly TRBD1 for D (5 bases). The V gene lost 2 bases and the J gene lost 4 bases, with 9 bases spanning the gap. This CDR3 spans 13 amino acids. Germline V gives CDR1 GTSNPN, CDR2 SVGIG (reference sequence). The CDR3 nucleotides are TGTGCCTGGAGTAGTAGGGGAAATCAGCCCCAGCATTTT. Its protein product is CAWSSRGNQPQHF. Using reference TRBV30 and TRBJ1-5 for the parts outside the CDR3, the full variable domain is SQTIHQWPATLVQPVGSPLSLECTVEGTSNPNLYWYRQAAGRGLQLLFYSVGIGQISSEVPQNLSASRPQDRQFILSSKKLLLSDSGFYLCAWSSRGNQPQHFGDGTRLSIL.

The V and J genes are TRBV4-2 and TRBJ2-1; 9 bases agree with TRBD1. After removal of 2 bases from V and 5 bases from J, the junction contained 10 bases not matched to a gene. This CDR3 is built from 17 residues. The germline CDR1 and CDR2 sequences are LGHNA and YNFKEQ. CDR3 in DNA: TGTGCCAGCAGCCAAAGCCCGACGGGACAGGGTAACAATGAGCAGTTCTTC. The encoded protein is CASSQSPTGQGNNEQFF.

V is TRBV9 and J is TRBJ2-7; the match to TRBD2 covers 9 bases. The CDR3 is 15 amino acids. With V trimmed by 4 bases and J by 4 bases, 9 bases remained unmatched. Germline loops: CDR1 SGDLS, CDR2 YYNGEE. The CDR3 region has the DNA TGTGCCAGCAGCCCCTCGGGTAGCGGGGGTTACGAGCAGTACTTC. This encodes CASSPSGSGGYEQYF.

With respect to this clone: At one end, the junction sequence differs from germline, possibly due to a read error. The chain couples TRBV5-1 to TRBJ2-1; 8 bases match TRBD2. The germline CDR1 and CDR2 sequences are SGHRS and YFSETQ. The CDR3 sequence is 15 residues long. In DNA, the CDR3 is TGCGCCAGCAGCTCTCGGGGCGGGGGGCCAGGCGAGGCTGTCTTC. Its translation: CASSSRGGGPGEAVF.

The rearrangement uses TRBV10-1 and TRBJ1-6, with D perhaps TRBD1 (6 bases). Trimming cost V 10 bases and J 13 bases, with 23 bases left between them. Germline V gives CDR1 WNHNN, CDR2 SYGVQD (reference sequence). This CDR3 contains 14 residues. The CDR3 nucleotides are TGCGCCAAACCTGACAGGCGCCGTTGGTGGCCCCTCCACTTT. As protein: CAKPDRRRWWPLHF.

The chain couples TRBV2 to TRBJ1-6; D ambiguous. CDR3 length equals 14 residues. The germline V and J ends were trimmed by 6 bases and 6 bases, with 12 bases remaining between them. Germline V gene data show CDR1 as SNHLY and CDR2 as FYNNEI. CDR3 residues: CASSRGGGNSPLHF. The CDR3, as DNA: TGTGCCAGCAGCCGAGGAGGAGGTAATTCACCCCTCCACTTT.

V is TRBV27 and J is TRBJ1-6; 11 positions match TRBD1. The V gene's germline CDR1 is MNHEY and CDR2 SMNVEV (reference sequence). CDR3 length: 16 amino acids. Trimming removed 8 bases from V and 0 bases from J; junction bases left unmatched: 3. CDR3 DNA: TGTGCCAGCGGGACAGGGGGGAGCTCCTATAATTCACCCCTCCACTTT. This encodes CASGTGGSSYNSPLHF.

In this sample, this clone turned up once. CDR3 amino acids: CASSVGQGGTDTQYF. CDR3 nucleotide sequence: TGTGCCAGCAGCGTGGGACAGGGAGGCACAGATACGCAGTATTTT. This chain joins TRBV7-3 and TRBJ2-3; TRBD1 aligns across 9 bases. There are 15 residues in the CDR3. Germline V CDR1 and CDR2: SGHTA, FQGTGA. V trimming: 5 bases; J trimming: 1 base; junction bases outside the gene matches: 4.

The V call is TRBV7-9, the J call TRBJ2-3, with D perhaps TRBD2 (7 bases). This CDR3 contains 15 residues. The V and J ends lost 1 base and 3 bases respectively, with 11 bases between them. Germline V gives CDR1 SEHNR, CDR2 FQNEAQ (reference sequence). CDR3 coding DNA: TGTGCCAGCAGCTTAGGCGGGGGCTTTACAGATACGCAGTATTTT. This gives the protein CASSLGGGFTDTQYF. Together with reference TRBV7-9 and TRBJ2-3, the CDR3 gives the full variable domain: DTGVSQNPRHKITKRGQNVTFRCDPISEHNRLYWYRQTLGQGPEFLTYFQNEAQLEKSRLLSDRFSAERPKGSFSTLEIQRTEQGDSAMYLCASSLGGGFTDTQYFGPGTRLTVL.

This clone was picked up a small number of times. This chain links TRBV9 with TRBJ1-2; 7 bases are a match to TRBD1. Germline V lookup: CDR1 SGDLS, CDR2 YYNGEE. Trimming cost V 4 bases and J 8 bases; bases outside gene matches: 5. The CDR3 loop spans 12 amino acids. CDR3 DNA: TGTGCCAGCAGCTTAAGGACAGGAGGCTACACCTTC. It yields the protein CASSLRTGGYTF.

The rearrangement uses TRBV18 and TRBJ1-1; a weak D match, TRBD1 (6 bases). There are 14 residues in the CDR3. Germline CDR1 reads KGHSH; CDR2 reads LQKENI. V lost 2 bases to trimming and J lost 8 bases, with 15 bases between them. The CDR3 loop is CASSPGYEQGEAFF. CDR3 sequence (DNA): TGTGCCAGCTCACCAGGGTACGAACAGGGCGAAGCTTTCTTT.

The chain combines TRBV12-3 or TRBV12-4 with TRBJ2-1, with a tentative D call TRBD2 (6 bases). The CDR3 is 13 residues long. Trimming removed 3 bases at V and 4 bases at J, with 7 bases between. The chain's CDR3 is CASSLGGYNEQFF. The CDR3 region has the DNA TGTGCCAGCAGTTTGGGAGGTTACAATGAGCAGTTCTTC.

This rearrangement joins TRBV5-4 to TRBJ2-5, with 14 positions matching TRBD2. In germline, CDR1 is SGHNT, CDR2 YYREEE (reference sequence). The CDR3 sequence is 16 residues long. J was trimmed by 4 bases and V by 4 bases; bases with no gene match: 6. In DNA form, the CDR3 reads TGTGCCAGCAGCATTGCCGGGACTAGCGGGGGAGAGACCCAGTACTTC. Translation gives CASSIAGTSGGETQYF. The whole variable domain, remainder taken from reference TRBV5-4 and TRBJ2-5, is ETGVTQSPTHLIKTRGQQVTLRCSSQSGHNTVSWYQQALGQGPQFIFQYYREEENGRGNFPPRFSGLQFPNYSSELNVNALELDDSALYLCASSIAGTSGGETQYFGPGTRLLVL.

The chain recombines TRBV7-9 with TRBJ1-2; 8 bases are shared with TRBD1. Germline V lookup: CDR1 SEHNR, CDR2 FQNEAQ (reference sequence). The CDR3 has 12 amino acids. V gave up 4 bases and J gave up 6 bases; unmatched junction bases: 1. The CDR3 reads CASSSGQDGYTF. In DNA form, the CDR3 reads TGTGCCAGCAGCTCGGGACAGGATGGCTACACCTTC.

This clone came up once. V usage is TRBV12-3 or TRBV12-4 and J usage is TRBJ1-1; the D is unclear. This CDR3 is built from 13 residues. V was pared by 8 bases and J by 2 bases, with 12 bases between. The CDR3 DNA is TGTGCCAGCCGACTTGCTACTAACACTGAAGCTTTCTTT. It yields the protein CASRLATNTEAFF.

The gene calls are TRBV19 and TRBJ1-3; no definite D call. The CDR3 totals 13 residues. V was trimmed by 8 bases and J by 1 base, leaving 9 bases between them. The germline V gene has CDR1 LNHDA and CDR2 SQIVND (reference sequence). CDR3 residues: CASGGLSGNTIYF. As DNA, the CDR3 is TGTGCCAGTGGTGGCCTGTCTGGAAACACCATATATTTT.

Here the CDR3 reads CASSEQGYSTDTQYF. CDR3 nucleotides: TGTGCCAGCAGCGAACAGGGCTACAGCACAGATACGCAGTATTTT. J is TRBJ2-3 and V is TRBV7-2; possibly TRBD1 for D (6 bases). There are 15 residues in the CDR3. V gave up 5 bases and J gave up 0 bases, with 12 bases separating them. Per the germline V gene, CDR1 is SGHTA and CDR2 is FQGNSA.

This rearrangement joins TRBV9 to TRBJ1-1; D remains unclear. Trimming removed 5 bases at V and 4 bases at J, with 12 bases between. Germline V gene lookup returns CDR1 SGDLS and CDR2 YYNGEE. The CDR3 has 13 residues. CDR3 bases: TGTGCCAGCAGTGGTCCGGAGGGCACTGAAGCTTTCTTT. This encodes CASSGPEGTEAFF.

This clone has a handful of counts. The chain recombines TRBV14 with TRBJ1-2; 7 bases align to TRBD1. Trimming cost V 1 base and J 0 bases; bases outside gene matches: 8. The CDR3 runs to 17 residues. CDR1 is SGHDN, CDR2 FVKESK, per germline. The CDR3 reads CASSQAGIGTANYGYTF. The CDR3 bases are TGTGCCAGCAGCCAAGCAGGAATTGGGACAGCTAACTATGGCTACACCTTC.

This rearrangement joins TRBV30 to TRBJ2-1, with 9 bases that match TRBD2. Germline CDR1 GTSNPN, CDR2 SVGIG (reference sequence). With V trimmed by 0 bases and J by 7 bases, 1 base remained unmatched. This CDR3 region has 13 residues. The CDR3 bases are TGTGCCTGGAGTGTAAGCGGGGGGAATGAGCAGTTCTTC. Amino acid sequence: CAWSVSGGNEQFF.

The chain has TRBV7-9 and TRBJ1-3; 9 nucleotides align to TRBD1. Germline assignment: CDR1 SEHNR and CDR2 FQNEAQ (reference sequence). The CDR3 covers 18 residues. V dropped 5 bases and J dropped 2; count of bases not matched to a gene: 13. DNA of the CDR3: TGTGCCAGCAGCGGGCCGGGACAGGGCGAGTTGGCTGGAAACACCATATATTTT. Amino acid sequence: CASSGPGQGELAGNTIYF. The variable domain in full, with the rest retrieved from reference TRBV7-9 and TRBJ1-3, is DTGVSQNPRHKITKRGQNVTFRCDPISEHNRLYWYRQTLGQGPEFLTYFQNEAQLEKSRLLSDRFSAERPKGSFSTLEIQRTEQGDSAMYLCASSGPGQGELAGNTIYFGEGSWLTVV.

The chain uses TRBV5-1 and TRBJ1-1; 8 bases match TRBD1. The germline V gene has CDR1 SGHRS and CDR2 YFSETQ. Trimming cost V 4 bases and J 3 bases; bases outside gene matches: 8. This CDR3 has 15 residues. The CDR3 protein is CASSPGQGGYTEAFF. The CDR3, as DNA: TGCGCCAGCAGCCCCGGACAGGGTGGGTACACTGAAGCTTTCTTT.

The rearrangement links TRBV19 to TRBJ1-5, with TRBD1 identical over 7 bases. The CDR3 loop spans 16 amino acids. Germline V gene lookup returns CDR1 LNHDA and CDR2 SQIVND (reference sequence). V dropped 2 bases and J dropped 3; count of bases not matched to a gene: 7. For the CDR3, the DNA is TGTGCCAGTAGTATATTGGGACAGATTAACAATCAGCCCCAGCATTTT. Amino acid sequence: CASSILGQINNQPQHF.